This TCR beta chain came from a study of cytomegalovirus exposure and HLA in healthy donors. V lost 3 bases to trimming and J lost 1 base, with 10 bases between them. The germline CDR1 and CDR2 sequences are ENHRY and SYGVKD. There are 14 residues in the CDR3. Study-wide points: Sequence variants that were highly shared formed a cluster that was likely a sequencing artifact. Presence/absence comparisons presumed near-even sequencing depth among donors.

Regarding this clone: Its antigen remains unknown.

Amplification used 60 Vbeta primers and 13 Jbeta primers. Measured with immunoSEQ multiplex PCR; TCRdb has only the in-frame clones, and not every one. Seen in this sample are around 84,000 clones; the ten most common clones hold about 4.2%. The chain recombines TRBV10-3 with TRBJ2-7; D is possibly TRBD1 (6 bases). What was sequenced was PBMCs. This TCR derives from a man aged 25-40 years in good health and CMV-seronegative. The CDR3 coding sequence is TGTGCCATCAGTGATCACAGGGTGTCCTACGAGCAGTACTTC. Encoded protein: CAISDHRVSYEQYF.